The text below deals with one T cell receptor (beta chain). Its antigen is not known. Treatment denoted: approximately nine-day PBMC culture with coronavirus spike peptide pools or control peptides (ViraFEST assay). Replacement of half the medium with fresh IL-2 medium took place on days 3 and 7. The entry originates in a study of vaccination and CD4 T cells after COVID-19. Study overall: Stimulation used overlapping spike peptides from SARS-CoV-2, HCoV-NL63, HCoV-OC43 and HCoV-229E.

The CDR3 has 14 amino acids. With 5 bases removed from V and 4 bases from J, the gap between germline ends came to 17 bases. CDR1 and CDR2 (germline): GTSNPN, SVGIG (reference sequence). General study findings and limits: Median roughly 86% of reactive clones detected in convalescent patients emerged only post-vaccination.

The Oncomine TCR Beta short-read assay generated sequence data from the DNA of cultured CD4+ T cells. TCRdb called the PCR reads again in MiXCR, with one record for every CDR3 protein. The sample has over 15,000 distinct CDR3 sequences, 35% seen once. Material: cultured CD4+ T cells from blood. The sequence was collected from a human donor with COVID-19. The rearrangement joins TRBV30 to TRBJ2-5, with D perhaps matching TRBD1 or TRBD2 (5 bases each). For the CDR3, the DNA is TGTGCCTGGGGTGGAGCAGGGAGAGCAGAGACCCAGTACTTC. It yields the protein CAWGGAGRAETQYF.